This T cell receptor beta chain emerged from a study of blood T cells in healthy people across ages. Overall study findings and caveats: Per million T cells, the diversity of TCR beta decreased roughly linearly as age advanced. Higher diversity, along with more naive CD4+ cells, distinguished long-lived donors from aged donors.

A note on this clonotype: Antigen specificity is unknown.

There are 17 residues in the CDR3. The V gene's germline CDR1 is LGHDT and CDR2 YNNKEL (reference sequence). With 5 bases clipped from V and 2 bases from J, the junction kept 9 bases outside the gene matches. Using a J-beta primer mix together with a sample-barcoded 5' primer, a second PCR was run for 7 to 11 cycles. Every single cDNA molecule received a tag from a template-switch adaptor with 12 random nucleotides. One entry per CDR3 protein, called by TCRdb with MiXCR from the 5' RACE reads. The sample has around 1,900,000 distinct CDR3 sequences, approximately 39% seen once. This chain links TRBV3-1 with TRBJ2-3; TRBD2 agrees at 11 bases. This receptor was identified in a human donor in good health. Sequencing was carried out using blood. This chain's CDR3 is CASSFPGLAEYTDTQYF. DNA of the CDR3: TGTGCCAGCAGCTTCCCGGGACTAGCGGAATACACAGATACGCAGTATTTT.